This TCR beta chain was documented in a study of cytomegalovirus exposure and HLA in healthy donors. Study details: In an early release, HLA-typed donors contributed 77 million or so unique TCR sequences. Overall study findings and caveats: Some TCR beta chains (approximately 180 of them) were listed as cytomegalovirus-associated.

Germline CDR1 reads SGHAT; CDR2 reads FQDESV (reference sequence). The V gene lost 2 bases and the J gene lost 9 bases, with 8 bases spanning the gap. The CDR3 has 12 residues. Healthy individuals who donated bone marrow served as the donors. This donor's record omits CMV serostatus. The PCR ran on 60 Vbeta and 13 Jbeta primers. Profiling relied on immunoSEQ multiplex PCR, and the TCRdb table lists in-frame clones only, not all of them. The data contain about 130,000 clones, about 82% of them singletons. As regards this clone: The antigen is unknown.

The TCR comes from a man younger than 40 in good health. This chain uses TRBV11-1 with TRBJ2-1; the D is unclear. Sequencing was done on a sample of PBMCs. CDR3 bases: TGTGCCAGCAGCTTAACTGAGGCTGAGCAGTTCTTC. Translating gives CASSLTEAEQFF.